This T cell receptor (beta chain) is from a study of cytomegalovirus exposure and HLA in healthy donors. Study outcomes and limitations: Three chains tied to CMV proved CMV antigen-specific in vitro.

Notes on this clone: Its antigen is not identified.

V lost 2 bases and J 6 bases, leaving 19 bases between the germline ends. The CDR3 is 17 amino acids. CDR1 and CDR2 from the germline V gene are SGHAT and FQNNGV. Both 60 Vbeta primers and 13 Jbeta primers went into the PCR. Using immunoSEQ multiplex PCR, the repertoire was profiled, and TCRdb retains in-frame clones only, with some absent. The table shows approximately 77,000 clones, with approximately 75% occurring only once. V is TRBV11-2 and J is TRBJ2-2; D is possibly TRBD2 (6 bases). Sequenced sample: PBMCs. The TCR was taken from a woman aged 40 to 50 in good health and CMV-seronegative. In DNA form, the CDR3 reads TGTGCCAGCAGCTTACAACGTGGGAGCGGGTGGGCCGGGGAGCTGTTTTTT. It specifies CASSLQRGSGWAGELFF.